The present T cell receptor beta chain was sequenced within a study of long-term antiretroviral therapy in people with HIV. The assay used was immunoSEQ (version v3.0), run at survey level. Sequencing was performed with immunoSEQ multiplex PCR; in TCRdb, only in-frame clones are kept and a portion is missing. The table records some 11,000 clones, 76% of them present only once. This clonotype was obtained from a man younger than 45 with HIV. This material consisted of unsorted PBMCs, taken at the start of antiretroviral therapy, before treatment.

CDR3 sequence: CASSLVVSSGRETQYF. CDR3 coding DNA: TGTGCCAGCAGCTTGGTAGTTTCTAGCGGGAGGGAGACCCAGTACTTC. The chain employs TRBV5-4 and TRBJ2-5; TRBD2 matches 11 bases. The germline CDR1 and CDR2 sequences are SGHNT and YYREEE (reference sequence). Germline trimming cut 0 bases from V and 5 bases from J; bases unmatched to any gene: 6. CDR3 length: 16 amino acids.